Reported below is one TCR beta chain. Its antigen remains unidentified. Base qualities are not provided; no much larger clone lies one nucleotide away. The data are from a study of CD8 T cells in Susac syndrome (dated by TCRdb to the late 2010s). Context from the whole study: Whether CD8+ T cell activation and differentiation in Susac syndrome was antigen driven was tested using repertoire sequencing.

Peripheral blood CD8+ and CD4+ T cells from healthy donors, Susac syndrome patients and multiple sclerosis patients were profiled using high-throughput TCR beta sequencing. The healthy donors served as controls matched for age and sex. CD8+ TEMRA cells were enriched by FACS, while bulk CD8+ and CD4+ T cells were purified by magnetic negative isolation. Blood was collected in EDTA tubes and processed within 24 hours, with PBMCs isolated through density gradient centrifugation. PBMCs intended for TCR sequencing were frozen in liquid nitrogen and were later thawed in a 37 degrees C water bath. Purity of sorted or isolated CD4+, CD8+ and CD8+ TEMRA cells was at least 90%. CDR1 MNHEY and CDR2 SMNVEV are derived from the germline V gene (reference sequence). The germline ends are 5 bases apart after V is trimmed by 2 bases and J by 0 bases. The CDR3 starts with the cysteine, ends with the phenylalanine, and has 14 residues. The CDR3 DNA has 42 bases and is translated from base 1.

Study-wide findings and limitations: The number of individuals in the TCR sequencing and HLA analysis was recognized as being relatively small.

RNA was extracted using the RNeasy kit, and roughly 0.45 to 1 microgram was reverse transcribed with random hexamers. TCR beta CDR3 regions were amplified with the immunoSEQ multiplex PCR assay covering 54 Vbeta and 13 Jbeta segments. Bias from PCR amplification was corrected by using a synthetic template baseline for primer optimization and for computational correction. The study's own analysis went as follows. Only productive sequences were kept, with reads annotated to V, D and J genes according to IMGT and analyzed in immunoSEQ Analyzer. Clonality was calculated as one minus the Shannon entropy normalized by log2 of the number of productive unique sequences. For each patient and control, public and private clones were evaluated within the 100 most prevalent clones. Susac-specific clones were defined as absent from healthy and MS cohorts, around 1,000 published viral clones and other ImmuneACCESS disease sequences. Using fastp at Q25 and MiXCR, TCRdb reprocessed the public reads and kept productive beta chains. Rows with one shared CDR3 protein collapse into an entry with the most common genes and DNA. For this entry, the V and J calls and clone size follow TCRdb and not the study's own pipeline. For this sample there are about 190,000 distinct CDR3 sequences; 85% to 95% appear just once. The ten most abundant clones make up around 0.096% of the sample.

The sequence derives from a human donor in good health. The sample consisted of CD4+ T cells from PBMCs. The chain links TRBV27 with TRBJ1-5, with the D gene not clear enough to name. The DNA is TGTGCCAGCAGTTTAGATCATAGCAATCAGCCCCAGCATTTT. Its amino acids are CASSLDHSNQPQHF.